Sequencing of this T cell receptor (beta chain) was carried out in a study of cytomegalovirus exposure and HLA in healthy donors. PCR amplification relied on 60 Vbeta primers (plus 13 Jbeta primers). Profiling relied on immunoSEQ multiplex PCR, and the TCRdb table lists in-frame clones only, not all of them. The sample shows over 90,000 clones, nearly 65% of them seen only once. Sequenced sample: PBMCs. This sequence was found in a human donor in good health.

In DNA form, the CDR3 reads TGCAGTGCTCCTCTTTTCTACGAGCAGTACTTC. Translated, it gives CSAPLFYEQYF. The chain couples TRBV20-1 to TRBJ2-7; unclear D gene. This CDR3 region has 11 residues. The germline V and J ends were trimmed by 5 bases and 3 bases, with 8 bases remaining between them. CDR1 is DFQATT, CDR2 SNEGSKA, per germline (reference sequence).